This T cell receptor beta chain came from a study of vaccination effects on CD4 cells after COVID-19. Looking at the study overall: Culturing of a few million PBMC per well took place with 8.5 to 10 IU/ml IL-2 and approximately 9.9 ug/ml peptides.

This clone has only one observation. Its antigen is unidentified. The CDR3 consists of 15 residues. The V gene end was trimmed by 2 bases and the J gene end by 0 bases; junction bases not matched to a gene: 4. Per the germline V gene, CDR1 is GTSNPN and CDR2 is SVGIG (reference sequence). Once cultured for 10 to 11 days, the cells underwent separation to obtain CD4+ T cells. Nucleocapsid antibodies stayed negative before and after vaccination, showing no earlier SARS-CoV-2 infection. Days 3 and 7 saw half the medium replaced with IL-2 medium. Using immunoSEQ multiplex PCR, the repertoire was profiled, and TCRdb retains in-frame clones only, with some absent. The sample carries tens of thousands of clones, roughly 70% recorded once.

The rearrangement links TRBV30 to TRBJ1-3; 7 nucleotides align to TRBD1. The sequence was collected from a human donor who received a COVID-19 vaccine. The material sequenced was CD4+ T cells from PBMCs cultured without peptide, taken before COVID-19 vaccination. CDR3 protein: CAWSNRDSSGNTIYF. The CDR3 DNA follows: TGTGCCTGGAGTAATAGGGACAGCTCTGGAAACACCATATATTTT.